Detailed here is one T cell receptor (beta chain). The data stem from a study of CD8 T cells in Susac syndrome. V lost 5 bases to trimming and J lost 0 bases, with 8 bases between them. Germline CDR1 LNHNV, CDR2 YYDKDF (reference sequence). This CDR3 has 13 amino acids. The sequenced target, TCR beta, came from blood CD8+ and CD4+ T cells. An input of roughly 0.5 to 1 ug of RNA was subjected to reverse transcription using random hexamers. TCRdb used MiXCR to reprocess the immunoSEQ multiplex PCR reads, holding one entry per CDR3 protein. The sample carries 80,000 to 90,000 distinct CDR3 sequences, 95% recorded once.

This TCR was sampled from a human donor with Susac syndrome. The specimen was CD8+ T cells from PBMCs. The chain couples TRBV15 to TRBJ2-7; D might be TRBD2 (5 bases). This chain's CDR3 is CATSYGSSYEQYF. CDR3 coding DNA: TGTGCCACCAGCTATGGGAGCTCCTACGAGCAGTACTTC.